The clone carrying this TCR beta chain occurred a few times. This entry belongs to a study of identical twins. The cDNA had a unique molecular identifier and a template-switch universal primer site. TCRdb ran MiXCR on the 5' RACE reads and lists one entry per CDR3 protein. This sample has roughly 700,000 distinct CDR3 sequences, with over 8.5% found just once. The sample was also linked to a second study, of yellow fever vaccine responses in identical twins.

Sequencing was carried out using PBMCs. This clonotype was obtained from a woman under 30 in good health.

CDR3 bases: TGTGCCACCGCTGAAATTCCGAAGACTAGCGGAAACACCGGGGAGCTGTTTTTT. Translating gives CATAEIPKTSGNTGELFF. This sequence joins TRBV24-1 and TRBJ2-2; 9 nucleotides match TRBD2. V lost 9 bases and J lost 2; bases outside the gene matches: 15. CDR3 length: 18 residues. Germline CDR1 and CDR2: KGHDR and SFDVKD.